What follows are 22 T cell receptor beta chains derived from one specimen sequenced in a study of type 1 and type 2 diabetes patients. PCR was run on genomic DNA. Multiplex PCR with 30 forward and 13 reverse primers amplified the TCR beta CDR3. Via MiXCR, TCRdb re-called the multiplex PCR reads, giving one row per CDR3 protein. The sample records more than 250,000 distinct CDR3 sequences, 47% being singletons. Sequencing was performed on peripheral blood mononuclear cells (PBMCs). The receptors originated from a man aged 18 to 29 with type 2 diabetes.

Of note for this clonotype: The missing conserved phenylalanine or tryptophan at the end of this CDR3 makes a read error likely. The rearrangement joins TRBV6-1 to TRBJ1-6; D may be TRBD1 (5 bases). The length of the CDR3 is 16 residues. V shed 5 bases and J shed 5 bases, with 16 bases lying between them. Germline V CDR1 and CDR2: MNHNS, SASEGT. The CDR3 loop reads CASSYSRQGDNSPLHS. The CDR3 DNA sequence: TGTGCCAGCAGTTACTCGAGGCAGGGCGATAATTCACCCCTCCACTCT.

CDR3 region: CSANTAYNTEAFF. The CDR3, as DNA: TGCAGTGCGAATACAGCATACAACACTGAAGCTTTCTTT. The chain joins TRBV20-1 to TRBJ1-1; D is undetermined. Germline V gene lookup returns CDR1 DFQATT and CDR2 SNEGSKA (reference sequence). The CDR3 extends over 13 amino acids. The V and J ends lost 6 bases and 2 bases respectively, with 13 bases between them.

This clonotype was counted only a few times. The junction departs from germline at one end; a sequencing error may be responsible. The J gene is TRBJ2-7, the V gene TRBV12-3 or TRBV12-4; D uncertain. The CDR3 runs 14 residues. CDR3 protein: CASSHTLSPYEQYF. CDR3 DNA: TGCGCCAGCAGCCACACGCTATCACCCTACGAGCAGTACTTC.

Only a few counts were recorded for this clonotype. The V call is TRBV6-4, the J call TRBJ2-3; the D is unclear. Trimming cost V 2 bases and J 0 bases, with 3 bases left between them. CDR1 is MRHNA and CDR2 is SNTAGT in the germline V gene. The CDR3 sequence is 13 residues long. The CDR3 spells CASSDGSTDTQYF. For the CDR3, the DNA is TGTGCCAGCAGTGACGGGAGCACAGATACGCAGTATTTT.

This clonotype was counted only a few times. This rearrangement joins TRBV7-2 to TRBJ2-5, with D possibly TRBD2 on 6 matching bases. The germline gives CDR1 SGHTA, CDR2 FQGNSA. V gave up 3 bases and J gave up 5 bases, with 10 bases separating them. The CDR3 is made up of 13 amino acids. CDR3 sequence (DNA): TGTGCCAGCAGCTTCAGACGGGGGGAGACCCAGTACTTC. Its translation: CASSFRRGETQYF.

This clonotype was seen more than once but under ten times. The chain carries TRBV30 and TRBJ2-2, with TRBD2 identical over 10 bases. CDR3 length: 18 residues. Losses at the gene ends were 0 bases for V and 2 bases for J; bases not matched to a gene: 9. CDR1 and CDR2 from the germline V gene are GTSNPN and SVGIG (reference sequence). CDR3 in DNA: TGTGCCTGGAGTGTAGTATCTAGCGGGAGAGGTAACACCGGGGAGCTGTTTTTT. It is translated as CAWSVVSSGRGNTGELFF.

This clonotype was detected a few times. The chain uses TRBV7-2 and TRBJ1-4, with TRBD1 matching 7 bases. Germline CDR1 and CDR2: SGHTA and FQGNSA. The CDR3 is 17 amino acids. J gave up 7 bases and V 2 bases, and 13 bases lay outside the gene matches. CDR3 loop: CASSLKGRAGGGEKLFF. DNA for the CDR3: TGTGCCAGCAGCTTAAAGGGTCGGGCAGGGGGGGGTGAAAAACTGTTTTTT. Based on the CDR3 plus reference TRBV7-2 and TRBJ1-4, the full variable domain is GAGVSQSPSNKVTEKGKDVELRCDPISGHTALYWYRQSLGQGLEFLIYFQGNSAPDKSGLPSDRFSAERTGGSVSTLTIQRTQQEDSAVYLCASSLKGRAGGGEKLFFGSGTQLSVL.

This clonotype was detected many times. V gene TRBV2 combines with J gene TRBJ1-2; tentative D call: TRBD1 (5 bases). The ends were cut back, 5 bases at V and 4 bases at J, with 8 bases in the middle. This CDR3 spans 12 amino acids. Germline V CDR1 and CDR2: SNHLY, FYNNEI. The CDR3 coding sequence is TGTGCCAGCAGTTCGGGGCGCTATGGCTACACCTTC. Amino acid sequence: CASSSGRYGYTF.

J is TRBJ1-1 and V is TRBV4-1; D gene unclear. The germline V gene has CDR1 MGHRA and CDR2 YSYEKL. Trimming pared 3 bases from V and 0 bases from J, leaving 11 bases between. The CDR3 has 15 residues. CDR3 residues: CASSHRSGVNTEAFF. The CDR3 DNA sequence: TGCGCCAGCAGCCATCGTTCGGGAGTGAACACTGAAGCTTTCTTT.

This sequence joins TRBV19 and TRBJ1-1; the D gene is possibly TRBD1 (5 bases). Per the germline V gene, CDR1 is LNHDA and CDR2 is SQIVND (reference sequence). V was trimmed by 5 bases and J by 6 bases, leaving 16 bases between them. The CDR3 is 14 amino acids. For the CDR3, the DNA is TGTGCCAGTAGTCCAGGACAAGGGGCCTCTGAAGCTTTCTTT. This gives the protein CASSPGQGASEAFF.

This clonotype was seen a few times. This chain joins TRBV7-8 and TRBJ2-1, with 12 nucleotides matching TRBD2. The CDR3 spans 16 residues. CDR1 and CDR2 (germline): SGHVS, FQNEAQ. V shed 5 bases and J 8 bases; nucleotides not matched to a gene: 10. The CDR3 DNA reads as TGTGCCAGCAGCCCTCCTAGCGGGAGGGCCCTCGATGAGCAGTTCTTC. Translated: CASSPPSGRALDEQFF.

This clonotype was detected only once. DNA for the CDR3: TGTGCCAGCAGCCCCCTCCTAGCGGCCCTCACAGATACGCAGTATTTT. Its translation is CASSPLLAALTDTQYF. This chain links TRBV7-3 with TRBJ2-3, with TRBD2 matching over 7 bases. With 5 bases clipped from V and 2 bases from J, the junction kept 10 bases outside the gene matches. The CDR3 loop spans 16 amino acids. CDR1 is SGHTA, CDR2 FQGTGA, per germline.

This clonotype appeared once. The rearrangement links TRBV7-2 to TRBJ1-2; 7 bases agree with TRBD1. Germline loops: CDR1 SGHTA, CDR2 FQGNSA. Unmatched junction bases numbered 8, after V lost 1 base and J lost 3 bases. This CDR3 comprises 16 residues. The CDR3 sequence is CASSLDRRGRDYGYTF. CDR3 sequence (DNA): TGTGCCAGCAGCTTAGATCGGAGGGGGCGCGACTATGGCTACACCTTC.

V usage is TRBV27 and J usage is TRBJ2-7, with a weak D call TRBD2 (9 bases). In germline, CDR1 is MNHEY, CDR2 SMNVEV (reference sequence). V shed 0 bases and J shed 1 base, with 16 bases lying between them. This CDR3 spans 17 amino acids. Here the CDR3 reads CASSLSRGLAGSYEQYF. DNA for the CDR3: TGTGCCAGCAGTTTATCCAGGGGGCTAGCGGGGTCCTACGAGCAGTACTTC.

This clonotype was seen a few times. The chain couples TRBV10-1 to TRBJ2-1, with D uncertain. V dropped 3 bases and J dropped 2 bases, with 8 bases sitting between them. The CDR3 is made up of 14 amino acids. Germline V CDR1 and CDR2: WNHNN, SYGVQD (reference sequence). The CDR3 DNA follows: TGCGCCAGCAGTGACAGGTACACCTACAATGAGCAGTTCTTC. Its protein product is CASSDRYTYNEQFF.

The chain combines TRBV11-2 with TRBJ2-7; D remains ambiguous. V shed 5 bases and J shed 0 bases, with 11 bases lying between them. The CDR3 sequence is 14 residues long. Germline lookup yields CDR1 SGHAT and CDR2 FQNNGV. The CDR3 loop reads CASSPGPYSYEQYF. The CDR3 DNA reads TGTGCCAGCAGCCCTGGACCGTACTCCTACGAGCAGTACTTC.

This chain uses TRBV20-1 with TRBJ1-5; D gene unclear. This CDR3 is 14 amino acids long. The V and J ends lost 1 base and 4 bases respectively, with 11 bases between them. Germline assignment: CDR1 DFQATT and CDR2 SNEGSKA (reference sequence). The CDR3 sequence is CSARVSQHNQPQHF. The CDR3, as DNA: TGCAGTGCTAGAGTGTCACAGCATAATCAGCCCCAGCATTTT.

The CDR3 here is CASSQARSYGYTF. The DNA for the CDR3 is TGTGCCAGCAGCCAAGCCAGGTCCTATGGCTACACCTTC. This chain links TRBV7-3 with TRBJ1-2; D uncertain. Germline-derived CDR1 and CDR2 are SGHTA and FQGTGA. The ends were cut back, 5 bases at V and 4 bases at J, with 11 bases in the middle. The CDR3 has 13 amino acids.

The chain has TRBV5-1 and TRBJ2-7; D is unclear. Germline V lookup: CDR1 SGHRS, CDR2 YFSETQ. This CDR3 contains 16 residues. Trimming took 2 bases from V and 4 from J, leaving 19 bases between them. CDR3 residues: CASSLAPSTPVYEQYF. The CDR3 DNA follows: TGCGCCAGCAGCTTAGCCCCCTCGACACCCGTGTACGAGCAGTACTTC.

The J gene is TRBJ1-1, the V gene TRBV27, with D possibly matching TRBD1 (5 bases). The germline gives CDR1 MNHEY, CDR2 SMNVEV (reference sequence). Trimming shortened V by 5 bases and J by 1 base, and 17 bases separated the two germline ends. The CDR3 loop spans 16 amino acids. The CDR3 here is CASSEYGRGANTEAFF. The DNA for the CDR3 is TGTGCCAGCAGTGAATATGGCCGAGGGGCGAACACTGAAGCTTTCTTT.

This clonotype was seen ten or more times. V gene TRBV2 combines with J gene TRBJ2-5, with 7 bases lining up with TRBD1. The CDR3 consists of 15 residues. V shed 6 bases, J shed 1 base, and the junction held 8 bases outside the gene matches. Germline V gene lookup returns CDR1 SNHLY and CDR2 FYNNEI. The CDR3 sequence: CASSTDRASQETQYF. The CDR3, as DNA: TGTGCCAGCAGCACTGACAGGGCTAGCCAAGAGACCCAGTACTTC.

The rearrangement uses TRBV7-3 and TRBJ1-2, with 7 bases lining up with TRBD1. Looked up from germline, CDR1 is SGHTA and CDR2 is FQGTGA. V lost 7 bases and J lost 2; bases outside the gene matches: 4. The CDR3 consists of 13 residues. The CDR3 protein is CASKGQANYGYTF. The CDR3 nucleotides are TGTGCCAGCAAAGGACAGGCAAACTATGGCTACACCTTC.